The 14 T cell receptor beta chains reported below all come from one sample, sequenced in a study of T cell repertoires in cytomegalovirus infection. TCRdb passed the reads through MiXCR, listing each CDR3 protein once. The sample has hundreds of thousands of distinct CDR3 sequences; around a sixth are singletons. The material sequenced was PBMCs. The source of these receptors is a human donor in good health (CMV status not recorded). Some clones in this sample may be carry-over from other donors' samples.

This clonotype has a count of ten or more. The J gene is TRBJ2-7, the V gene TRBV7-2; no definite D call. The ends were cut back, 5 bases at V and 4 bases at J, with 12 bases in the middle. Germline lookup yields CDR1 SGHTA and CDR2 FQGNSA. There are 13 residues in the CDR3. CDR3 nucleotide sequence: TGTGCCAGCAGCCGCGGTAGCCCTTACGAGCAGTACTTC. It is translated as CASSRGSPYEQYF.

This clonotype was seen many times. The rearrangement uses TRBV11-3 and TRBJ2-2, with D unclear. This CDR3 comprises 13 residues. The germline V and J ends were trimmed by 4 bases and 6 bases, with 9 bases remaining between them. CDR1 and CDR2 from the germline V gene are SGHNT and YENEEA. CDR3 sequence reads: CASSSWTSGELFF. Written as DNA, the CDR3 is TGTGCCAGCAGCTCCTGGACCTCCGGGGAGCTGTTTTTT.

V is TRBV12-3 or TRBV12-4 and J is TRBJ1-2, with a possible D match to TRBD1 (5 bases). This CDR3 region has 15 residues. V gave up 3 bases and J gave up 2 bases, with 13 bases separating them. CDR3 in amino acids: CASSFGRRVNYGYTF. In DNA, the CDR3 is TGTGCCAGCAGTTTTGGCCGCAGGGTCAACTATGGCTACACCTTC.

This clonotype was seen ten or more times. The CDR3 protein is CASSLNTGARQETQYF. CDR3 in DNA: TGTGCCAGCAGCTTAAACACAGGGGCCCGCCAAGAGACCCAGTACTTC. This chain connects TRBV7-2 to TRBJ2-5; 7 bases agree with TRBD1. This CDR3 contains 16 residues. Unmatched junction bases numbered 7, after V lost 2 bases and J lost 1 base. In germline, CDR1 is SGHTA, CDR2 FQGNSA.

The sample holds many counts of this clonotype. This CDR3 reads CASSLASTSEDTQYF. CDR3 nucleotides: TGTGCCAGCAGCTTAGCGAGTACTAGCGAGGATACGCAGTATTTT. This chain connects TRBV7-2 to TRBJ2-3; 7 positions match TRBD2. V dropped 0 bases and J dropped 6; count of bases not matched to a gene: 6. This CDR3 spans 15 amino acids. The germline V gene has CDR1 SGHTA and CDR2 FQGNSA.

The chain is built from TRBV4-1 and TRBJ2-2; D is undetermined. V shed 0 bases and J shed 1 base, with 12 bases lying between them. CDR3 length equals 17 residues. The germline V gene encodes CDR1 MGHRA and CDR2 YSYEKL. CDR3 nucleotides: TGCGCCAGCAGCCAAGAAGGGCAGCCAGGGAACACCGGGGAGCTGTTTTTT. Translated, it gives CASSQEGQPGNTGELFF.

The chain joins TRBV20-1 to TRBJ2-7; D uncertain. Germline V gene lookup returns CDR1 DFQATT and CDR2 SNEGSKA (reference sequence). This CDR3 region has 13 residues. Between the trimmed V and J ends, which lost 1 base and 2 bases, there was a span of 9 bases. The CDR3 sequence: CSARGVAAYEQYF. In DNA form, the CDR3 reads TGCAGTGCTAGAGGGGTAGCAGCCTACGAGCAGTACTTC.

The chain uses TRBV5-1 and TRBJ2-1, with TRBD1 matching over 10 bases. This CDR3 is 16 amino acids long. Germline trimming cut 5 bases from V and 5 bases from J; bases unmatched to any gene: 10. Germline V gives CDR1 SGHRS, CDR2 YFSETQ. In DNA, the CDR3 is TGCGCCAGCAGAAGGGGGGGACAGGGGTTCGACAATGAGCAGTTCTTC. This codes for CASRRGGQGFDNEQFF.

V and J are TRBV4-1 and TRBJ2-5; TRBD2 matches 7 bases. The germline V gene encodes CDR1 MGHRA and CDR2 YSYEKL. The ends lost 4 bases at V and 2 bases at J; junction bases unmatched: 10. The CDR3 has 16 amino acids. CDR3 DNA sequence: TGCGCCAGCAGCCCACTACCACTAGCGTCACAAGAGACCCAGTACTTC. Amino acids: CASSPLPLASQETQYF.

The chain recombines TRBV23-1 with TRBJ2-7; no clear D. TRBV23-1 is placed among ORFs of uncertain function. The CDR3 has 14 residues. Trimming took 1 base from V and 3 from J, leaving 10 bases between them. CDR3 DNA: TGCGCCAGCAGTCAATGCCAGGCTGACTACGAGCAGTACTTC. Residues: CASSQCQADYEQYF.

This clonotype was seen repeatedly, ten times or more. This chain uses TRBV25-1 with TRBJ1-4, with D possibly TRBD1 on 5 matching bases. The CDR3 totals 15 residues. V dropped 7 bases and J dropped 8 bases, with 20 bases sitting between them. The germline V gene has CDR1 MGHDK and CDR2 SYGVNS. The CDR3 region is CASTTSRGSGEKLFF. CDR3 nucleotide sequence: TGTGCCAGCACCACCTCGAGGGGAAGTGGAGAAAAACTGTTTTTT.

This clonotype was detected a few times. This chain connects TRBV28 to TRBJ2-7; TRBD1 matches at 10 bases. Germline loops: CDR1 MDHEN, CDR2 SYDVKM. The CDR3 is 14 amino acids. The V and J ends lost 4 bases and 5 bases, in that order; junction bases with no gene match: 5. In DNA, the CDR3 is TGTGCCAGCAGTTCCCCGGGACAGGGGAACGAGCAGTACTTC. It yields the protein CASSSPGQGNEQYF.

The chain has TRBV7-2 and TRBJ2-5; 8 bases agree with TRBD1. The CDR3 has 16 amino acids. Trimming at V came to 1 base and at J to 7 bases, leaving 11 bases not matched to a gene. Germline CDR1 SGHTA, CDR2 FQGNSA. The CDR3 coding sequence is TGTGCCAGCAGCTTAGGCCGACAGGGGCCTGGGGGGACCCAGTACTTC. Protein sequence: CASSLGRQGPGGTQYF.

This clonotype was detected ten times or more. The J gene is TRBJ1-1, the V gene TRBV7-8; D might be TRBD1 (6 bases). Germline CDR1 and CDR2: SGHVS and FQNEAQ. This CDR3 region has 15 residues. V lost 4 bases, J lost 0 bases, and 12 bases lay in between. CDR3 DNA: TGTGCCAGCAGCTCAACGACAGGAATGAACACTGAAGCTTTCTTT. As protein: CASSSTTGMNTEAFF.